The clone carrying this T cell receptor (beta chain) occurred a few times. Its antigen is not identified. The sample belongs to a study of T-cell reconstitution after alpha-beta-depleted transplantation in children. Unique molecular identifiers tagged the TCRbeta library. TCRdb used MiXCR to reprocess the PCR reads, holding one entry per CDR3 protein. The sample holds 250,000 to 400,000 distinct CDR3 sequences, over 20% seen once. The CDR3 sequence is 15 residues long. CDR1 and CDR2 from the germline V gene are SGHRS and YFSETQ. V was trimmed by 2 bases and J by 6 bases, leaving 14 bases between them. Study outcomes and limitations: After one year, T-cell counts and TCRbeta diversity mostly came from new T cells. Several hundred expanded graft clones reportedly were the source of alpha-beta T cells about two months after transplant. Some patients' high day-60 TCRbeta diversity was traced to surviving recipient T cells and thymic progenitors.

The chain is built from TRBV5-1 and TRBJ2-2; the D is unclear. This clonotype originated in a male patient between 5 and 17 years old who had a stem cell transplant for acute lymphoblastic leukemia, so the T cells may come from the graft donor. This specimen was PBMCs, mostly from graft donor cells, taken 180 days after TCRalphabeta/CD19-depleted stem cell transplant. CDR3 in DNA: TGCGCCAGCAGCTTCCGACCCGAGGTTCCCGGGGAGCTGTTTTTT. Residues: CASSFRPEVPGELFF.